This passage covers 25 T cell receptor beta chains from one sample sequenced in a study of T cell repertoires in cytomegalovirus infection. Using its own MiXCR run on the reads, TCRdb lists one record per CDR3 protein. The sample includes 200,000 to 250,000 distinct CDR3 sequences, 35% to 45% seen only once; the top ten take approximately 60%. Antigens of these TCRs are unknown. Sequencing used CD8+ T cells from cultured PBMCs, obtained from culture after CMV antigen stimulation. The receptors here all came from a human donor in good health (CMV status not recorded). Some clones in this sample may be carry-over from other donors' samples.

Ten or more counts support this clonotype. This sequence joins TRBV29-1 and TRBJ1-2; the D is unclear. Trimming pared 3 bases from V and 6 bases from J, leaving 14 bases between. The CDR3 has 13 amino acids. CDR1 and CDR2 (germline): SQVTM, ANQGSEA. The CDR3 sequence is CSVEEPGGNGYTF. As DNA, the CDR3 is TGCAGCGTTGAGGAGCCAGGTGGGAATGGCTACACCTTC.

V and J are TRBV20-1 and TRBJ2-1; TRBD2 agrees at 10 bases. Unmatched junction bases numbered 10, after V lost 2 bases and J lost 3 bases. This CDR3 has 17 amino acids. Looked up from germline, CDR1 is DFQATT and CDR2 is SNEGSKA (reference sequence). Here the CDR3 reads CSARSNRASGSYNEQFF. CDR3 coding DNA: TGCAGTGCTAGAAGCAATCGGGCTAGCGGGAGCTACAATGAGCAGTTCTTC.

The rearrangement joins TRBV20-1 to TRBJ2-5; 9 nucleotides match TRBD1. V gave up 2 bases and J gave up 5 bases; unmatched junction bases: 3. The germline gives CDR1 DFQATT, CDR2 SNEGSKA (reference sequence). The CDR3 totals 13 residues. For the CDR3, the DNA is TGCAGTGCTAGAAACAGGGGGCAGGAGACCCAGTACTTC. It specifies CSARNRGQETQYF.

The chain joins TRBV27 to TRBJ2-7, with 11 bases matching TRBD1. The CDR3 is 15 amino acids. Germline values: CDR1 MNHEY, CDR2 SMNVEV (reference sequence). Losses at the gene ends were 5 bases for V and 5 bases for J; bases not matched to a gene: 8. CDR3 amino acids: CASSRRGQGENEQYF. CDR3 nucleotide sequence: TGTGCCAGCAGTAGGCGGGGACAGGGGGAAAACGAGCAGTACTTC.

This clonotype was counted between two and nine times. The J gene is TRBJ2-5, the V gene TRBV27; D may be TRBD1 (5 bases). CDR3 length: 13 amino acids. V lost 4 bases and J 5 bases, leaving 11 bases between the germline ends. Germline CDR1 is MNHEY and CDR2 is SMNVEV (reference sequence). This chain's CDR3 is CASSSQGGETQYF. CDR3 in DNA: TGTGCCAGCAGTTCTCAGGGTGGCGAGACCCAGTACTTC.

CDR3 nucleotide sequence: TGTGCCAGCTCACTGGGGACAGGGGGCACAGATACGCAGTATTTT. Amino acids: CASSLGTGGTDTQYF. The chain uses TRBV18 and TRBJ2-3, with 10 bases identical to TRBD1. The CDR3 runs to 15 residues. Germline CDR1 and CDR2: KGHSH and LQKENI. Trimming at V came to 4 bases and at J to 1 base, leaving 2 bases not matched to a gene. Using reference TRBV18 and TRBJ2-3 for the parts outside the CDR3, the full variable domain is NAGVMQNPRHLVRRRGQEARLRCSPMKGHSHVYWYRQLPEEGLKFMVYLQKENIIDESGMPKERFSAEFPKEGPSILRIQQVVRGDSAAYFCASSLGTGGTDTQYFGPGTRLTVL.

The chain is built from TRBV6-5 and TRBJ2-1; TRBD2 agrees at 9 bases. Trimming took 2 bases from V and 4 from J; bases not matched to a gene: 6. CDR3 length: 16 residues. The V gene's germline CDR1 is MNHEY and CDR2 SVGAGI. The CDR3 region has the DNA TGTGCCAGCAGTTACAACCTAGCGGGGAGGTACAATGAGCAGTTCTTC. Its protein is CASSYNLAGRYNEQFF.

This clonotype was observed a handful of times. CDR3 loop: CASSLIGTVYGYTF. CDR3 in DNA: TGTGCCAGCAGTTTAATTGGGACGGTTTATGGCTACACCTTC. The rearrangement links TRBV28 to TRBJ1-2, with D perhaps TRBD1 (5 bases). The germline V and J ends were trimmed by 2 bases and 5 bases, with 12 bases remaining between them. CDR1 is MDHEN, CDR2 SYDVKM, per germline. The length of the CDR3 is 14 residues.

In nucleotides, the CDR3 is TGTGCCAGCAGCTTAGGACCCGGGACTAGCGACTCCTACGAGCAGTACTTC. Amino acids: CASSLGPGTSDSYEQYF. The chain links TRBV7-9 to TRBJ2-7; 10 nucleotides line up with TRBD2. J lost 0 bases, V lost 1 base, and 6 bases had no gene match. This CDR3 is built from 17 residues. Germline CDR1 is SEHNR and CDR2 is FQNEAQ (reference sequence). The full variable domain, rest sourced from reference TRBV7-9 and TRBJ2-7, is DTGVSQNPRHKITKRGQNVTFRCDPISEHNRLYWYRQTLGQGPEFLTYFQNEAQLEKSRLLSDRFSAERPKGSFSTLEIQRTEQGDSAMYLCASSLGPGTSDSYEQYFGPGTRLTVT.

This clonotype was picked up a small number of times. The chain recombines TRBV7-9 with TRBJ1-5; D possibly corresponds to TRBD1 (6 bases). CDR1 SEHNR and CDR2 FQNEAQ come from the germline V gene (reference sequence). V lost 1 base and J 5 bases, leaving 15 bases between the germline ends. The CDR3 length is 16 residues. The CDR3 protein is CASSLEGEQGHQPQHF. CDR3 DNA: TGTGCCAGCAGCTTAGAGGGGGAACAGGGCCATCAGCCCCAGCATTTT.

This clonotype was seen only a few times. The chain recombines TRBV2 with TRBJ2-1, with 13 nucleotides matching TRBD2. The CDR3 extends over 19 amino acids. The V gene end was trimmed by 7 bases and the J gene end by 0 bases; junction bases not matched to a gene: 12. Germline loops: CDR1 SNHLY, CDR2 FYNNEI. DNA for the CDR3: TGTGCCAGCAAGCTGACTAGCGGGGGGCTTTCTTTCTCCTACAATGAGCAGTTCTTC. Translating it yields CASKLTSGGLSFSYNEQFF.

As to this clonotype: The CDR3 ends on some other residue instead of the conserved phenylalanine or tryptophan, so this is likely a read error. It is unclear where the CDR3 begins or ends on the DNA, so no DNA is shown, and the CDR3 is as TCRdb lists it. The chain joins TRBV10-3 to TRBJ2-1; the table's TRBD2 call for D was not verified on the DNA. 14 amino acids form the CDR3, both terminal residues included. In germline, CDR1 is ENHRY, CDR2 SYGVKD. This CDR3 is CAISEEASGTPWVV.

The chain has TRBV7-6 and TRBJ2-3, with 7 bases that match TRBD2. V trimming: 0 bases; J trimming: 13 bases; junction bases outside the gene matches: 7. There are 13 residues in the CDR3. The germline CDR1 and CDR2 sequences are SGHVS and FNYEAQ. The CDR3 DNA follows: TGTGCCAGCAGCTTAGCGCTCGCGGGAGAAGAGTATTTT. It is translated as CASSLALAGEEYF. Looking up the rest from reference TRBV7-6 and TRBJ2-3 gives the full variable domain: GAGVSQSPRYKVTKRGQDVALRCDPISGHVSLYWYRQALGQGPEFLTYFNYEAQQDKSGLPNDRFSAERPEGSISTLTIQRTEQRDSAMYRCASSLALAGEEYFGPGTRLTVL.

This clonotype has a handful of counts. The V gene is TRBV7-8, the J gene TRBJ1-6; TRBD1 matches 10 bases. Germline assignment: CDR1 SGHVS and CDR2 FQNEAQ. The CDR3 is made up of 17 amino acids. V shed 2 bases and J 5 bases; nucleotides not matched to a gene: 6. CDR3 DNA: TGTGCCAGCAGCTTAAGCGGGGGGACAGGGGATAATTCACCCCTCCACTTT. Protein product: CASSLSGGTGDNSPLHF.

V gene TRBV20-1 combines with J gene TRBJ1-1, with D hard to call. Trimming stripped 2 bases from V and 1 base from J, with 5 bases between. The germline CDR1 and CDR2 sequences are DFQATT and SNEGSKA (reference sequence). This CDR3 has 12 amino acids. Here the CDR3 DNA reads TGCAGTGCTAGACTTTCGAACACTGAAGCTTTCTTT. Its translation is CSARLSNTEAFF.

There are a few counts of this clonotype. This sequence joins TRBV20-1 and TRBJ1-5; tentatively, D is TRBD1 (5 bases). This CDR3 has 17 amino acids. Germline CDR1 and CDR2: DFQATT and SNEGSKA (reference sequence). V lost 0 bases, J lost 6 bases, and 21 bases lay in between. The CDR3 sequence is CSARDRVSVQGLQPQHF. The CDR3 region has the DNA TGCAGTGCTAGAGATAGAGTGTCTGTGCAGGGCCTTCAGCCCCAGCATTTT.

This clonotype was seen repeatedly, ten times or more. V usage is TRBV7-6 and J usage is TRBJ1-3; D gene uncertain. Trimming stripped 2 bases from V and 4 bases from J, with 18 bases between. Germline V CDR1 and CDR2: SGHVS, FNYEAQ. The CDR3 length is 17 residues. The CDR3 loop is CASSLSQLPVSGNTIYF. The CDR3 DNA reads as TGTGCCAGCAGCTTATCCCAATTGCCGGTTAGCGGAAACACCATATATTTT.

This chain joins TRBV7-8 and TRBJ2-1; D is undetermined. With 7 bases removed from V and 4 bases from J, the gap between germline ends came to 14 bases. Germline CDR1 and CDR2: SGHVS and FQNEAQ. The CDR3 covers 14 residues. Here the CDR3 reads CASTRPDAYNEQFF. For the CDR3, the DNA is TGTGCCAGCACTCGCCCCGACGCTTACAATGAGCAGTTCTTC. Full variable domain (missing parts from reference TRBV7-8 and TRBJ2-1): GAGVSQSPRYKVAKRGQDVALRCDPISGHVSLFWYQQALGQGPEFLTYFQNEAQLDKSGLPSDRFFAERPEGSVSTLKIQRTQQEDSAVYLCASTRPDAYNEQFFGPGTRLTVL.

V is TRBV15 and J is TRBJ2-1; 12 positions match TRBD2. Trimming removed 1 base from V and 9 bases from J; junction bases left unmatched: 7. The CDR3 sequence is 16 residues long. Germline lookup yields CDR1 LNHNV and CDR2 YYDKDF (reference sequence). CDR3 DNA: TGTGCCACCAGCAGAGCCCCCCTAGCGGGAGGGACTGAGCAGTTCTTC. Encoded protein: CATSRAPLAGGTEQFF.

This rearrangement joins TRBV10-3 to TRBJ2-1; 7 nucleotides match TRBD1. CDR1 is ENHRY and CDR2 is SYGVKD in the germline V gene. The CDR3 loop spans 16 amino acids. V trimming: 3 bases; J trimming: 4 bases; junction bases outside the gene matches: 9. CDR3 in DNA: TGTGCCATCAGTGACCCTAGAGACAGGGAGTACAATGAGCAGTTCTTC. It yields the protein CAISDPRDREYNEQFF.

The J gene is TRBJ2-7, the V gene TRBV19, with a possible D match to TRBD2 (5 bases). Looked up from germline, CDR1 is LNHDA and CDR2 is SQIVND (reference sequence). V lost 3 bases and J 0 bases, leaving 12 bases between the germline ends. This CDR3 is 15 amino acids long. CDR3 DNA sequence: TGTGCCAGTAGTATGCGAAGCGGCTTCTCCTACGAGCAGTACTTC. Amino acid sequence: CASSMRSGFSYEQYF.

The rearrangement joins TRBV23-1 to TRBJ2-2; possibly TRBD1 or TRBD2 for D (7 bases each). TRBV23-1 is an ORF for which the function is uncertain. The CDR3 consists of 15 residues. Trimming removed 6 bases at V and 6 bases at J, with 17 bases between. CDR3 coding DNA: TGCGCCAGCAGGCGGGGGACAGCCAGTTCCGGGGAGCTGTTTTTT. It is translated as CASRRGTASSGELFF.

This clonotype showed up many times. This chain connects TRBV7-2 to TRBJ2-5; 7 bases agree with TRBD2. Trimming removed 0 bases from V and 4 bases from J; junction bases left unmatched: 8. Germline V CDR1 and CDR2: SGHTA, FQGNSA. The CDR3 spans 16 residues. The DNA for the CDR3 is TGTGCCAGCAGCTTAGCGGGGTACGGGAGGAGAGAGACCCAGTACTTC. Residues: CASSLAGYGRRETQYF.

The chain links TRBV7-9 to TRBJ2-6; 8 bases match TRBD2. Germline values: CDR1 SEHNR, CDR2 FQNEAQ (reference sequence). This CDR3 contains 19 residues. The junction had 13 bases not matched to a gene; V was cut back by 5 bases and J by 1 base. CDR3 DNA sequence: TGTGCCAGCAGCCGGAAGGAGCGGGAGAAGGCTTCTGGGGCCAACGTCCTGACTTTC. This sequence encodes CASSRKEREKASGANVLTF.

This chain links TRBV28 with TRBJ2-7; D may be TRBD2 (6 bases). Per germline, CDR1 MDHEN and CDR2 SYDVKM. The CDR3 is 13 amino acids. Trimming took 7 bases from V and 2 from J, leaving 12 bases between them. CDR3 sequence (DNA): TGTGCCAGCACGGGGGAGTCCACCTACGAGCAGTACTTC. Amino acid sequence: CASTGESTYEQYF.